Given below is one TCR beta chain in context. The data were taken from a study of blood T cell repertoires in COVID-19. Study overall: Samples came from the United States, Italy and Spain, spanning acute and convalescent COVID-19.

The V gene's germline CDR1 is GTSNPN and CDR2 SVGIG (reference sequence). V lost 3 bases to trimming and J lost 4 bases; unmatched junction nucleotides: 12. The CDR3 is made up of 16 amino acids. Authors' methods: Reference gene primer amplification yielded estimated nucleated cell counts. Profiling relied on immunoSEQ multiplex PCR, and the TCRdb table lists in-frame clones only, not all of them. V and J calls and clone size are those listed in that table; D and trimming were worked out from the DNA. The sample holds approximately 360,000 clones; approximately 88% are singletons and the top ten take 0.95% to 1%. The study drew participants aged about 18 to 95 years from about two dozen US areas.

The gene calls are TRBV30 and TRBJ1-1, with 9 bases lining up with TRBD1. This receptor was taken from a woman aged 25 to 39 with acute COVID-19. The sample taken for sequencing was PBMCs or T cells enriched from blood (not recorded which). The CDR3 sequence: CAWSLSPRTGATEAFF. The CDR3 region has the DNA TGTGCCTGGAGCCTAAGCCCTCGGACAGGGGCCACTGAAGCTTTCTTT.